The 17 T cell receptor beta chains below all came from one sample that was sequenced in a study of shared clonotypes between healthy human individuals. TCRdb keeps only in-frame clones here, not all; method: immunoSEQ multiplex PCR. The table includes 2 million to 3 million clones, 93% detected once. The sample was naive CD4+ T cells from PBMCs. Described subset: CD45RA+ positively selected. These receptors all come from a man between 18 and 29 years old in good health. Some clones in this sample may be carry-over from other donors' samples.

The chain has TRBV27 and TRBJ2-1; weak D call: TRBD1 (5 bases). CDR1 and CDR2 from the germline V gene are MNHEY and SMNVEV (reference sequence). V was pared by 8 bases and J by 0 bases, with 17 bases between. The CDR3 is made up of 16 amino acids. In DNA, the CDR3 is TGTGCCAGCCCACAGATCCGACAGAACTCCTACAATGAGCAGTTCTTC. Its translation is CASPQIRQNSYNEQFF.

Here the CDR3 DNA reads TGTGCCAGCTCACCACCTCGGACCCTCGGCGGCTACACCTTC. As protein: CASSPPRTLGGYTF. The V call is TRBV18, the J call TRBJ1-2; D remains unclear. The CDR3 extends over 14 amino acids. Per the germline V gene, CDR1 is KGHSH and CDR2 is LQKENI. V lost 0 bases, J lost 8 bases, and 13 bases lay in between.

This chain joins TRBV7-6 and TRBJ1-3; D not certain. The germline V and J ends were trimmed by 10 bases and 6 bases, with 4 bases remaining between them. CDR1 is SGHVS, CDR2 FNYEAQ, per germline. The CDR3 has 9 amino acids. This CDR3 is CAKINTIYF. As DNA, the CDR3 is TGTGCCAAGATAAACACCATATATTTT. Combining the CDR3 with reference TRBV7-6 and TRBJ1-3 gives the whole variable domain GAGVSQSPRYKVTKRGQDVALRCDPISGHVSLYWYRQALGQGPEFLTYFNYEAQQDKSGLPNDRFSAERPEGSISTLTIQRTEQRDSAMYRCAKINTIYFGEGSWLTVV.

The chain carries TRBV5-1 and TRBJ2-2; D is possibly TRBD2 (6 bases). V shed 0 bases and J shed 6 bases, with 15 bases lying between them. In germline, CDR1 is SGHRS, CDR2 YFSETQ. The CDR3 is 16 residues long. In DNA, the CDR3 is TGCGCCAGCAGCTTGGGCGCGGCGGGGCGCCCCGGGGAGCTGTTTTTT. It is translated as CASSLGAAGRPGELFF.

The genes are TRBV7-9 and TRBJ1-1, with a possible D match to TRBD1 (5 bases). Trimming took off 5 bases at V and 11 bases at J, with 15 bases between the two ends. This CDR3 has 12 amino acids. Germline CDR1 reads SEHNR; CDR2 reads FQNEAQ (reference sequence). Here the CDR3 DNA reads TGTGCCAGCAGCCCAACGGGGCGGTCGGCTTTCTTT. Translating gives CASSPTGRSAFF.

CDR3 sequence reads: CASSIDQNRGSTDTQYF. DNA for the CDR3: TGTGCCAGTAGTATAGACCAAAACAGGGGGAGCACAGATACGCAGTATTTT. This rearrangement joins TRBV19 to TRBJ2-3, with TRBD1 matching 8 bases. The trim removed 0 bases at V and 0 bases at J, leaving 5 bases unmatched. Germline lookup yields CDR1 LNHDA and CDR2 SQIVND (reference sequence). This CDR3 spans 17 amino acids.

This sequence joins TRBV6-4 and TRBJ2-2; 11 nucleotides agree with TRBD2. The CDR3 covers 14 residues. V was pared by 6 bases and J by 4 bases, with 1 base of the junction left unmatched. The V gene's germline CDR1 is MRHNA and CDR2 SNTAGT. CDR3 nucleotide sequence: TGTGCCAGCAGCGGGACTAGCGGCACCGGGGAGCTGTTTTTT. It specifies CASSGTSGTGELFF.

This clone was detected only once. The J gene is TRBJ1-1, the V gene TRBV5-1; 9 bases fit TRBD1. The germline gives CDR1 SGHRS, CDR2 YFSETQ. CDR3 length equals 16 residues. Unmatched junction bases numbered 12, after V lost 4 bases and J lost 5 bases. The DNA of the CDR3 is TGCGCCAGCAGCGAAGGGACAGGGATCGGGCGGACTGAAGCTTTCTTT. Its protein product is CASSEGTGIGRTEAFF.

V usage is TRBV7-3 and J usage is TRBJ2-2; no reliable D call. Trimming shortened V by 1 base and J by 2 bases, and 11 bases separated the two germline ends. The length of the CDR3 is 16 residues. In germline, CDR1 is SGHTA, CDR2 FQGTGA. The CDR3 spells CASSLNRARNTGELFF. The DNA of the CDR3 is TGTGCCAGCAGCTTAAATCGAGCACGTAACACCGGGGAGCTGTTTTTT.

The chain has TRBV2 and TRBJ2-7; 9 nucleotides line up with TRBD1. This CDR3 comprises 14 residues. In germline, CDR1 is SNHLY, CDR2 FYNNEI. J gave up 3 bases and V 3 bases, and 3 bases lay outside the gene matches. The chain's CDR3 is CASSETGQGYEQYF. The DNA of the CDR3 is TGTGCCAGCAGTGAGACGGGACAGGGCTACGAGCAGTACTTC.

The chain uses TRBV5-1 and TRBJ1-4; D is uncertain. This CDR3 is 13 amino acids long. Trimming shortened V by 6 bases and J by 5 bases, and 11 bases separated the two germline ends. In germline, CDR1 is SGHRS, CDR2 YFSETQ. The CDR3 loop reads CASNYGPNEKLFF. DNA of the CDR3: TGCGCCAGCAATTACGGACCGAATGAAAAACTGTTTTTT.

This clone has a single count. This chain links TRBV6-6 with TRBJ2-5; 9 bases match TRBD1. The CDR3 has 14 amino acids. Germline V gives CDR1 MNHNY, CDR2 SVGAGI (reference sequence). After removal of 3 bases from V and 4 bases from J, the junction contained 3 bases not matched to a gene. The CDR3 loop reads CASSYRGQGETQYF. CDR3 sequence (DNA): TGTGCCAGCAGTTATCGGGGACAGGGAGAGACCCAGTACTTC.

The chain carries TRBV19 and TRBJ2-1; 9 nucleotides align to TRBD2. The CDR3 has 17 residues. From germline, CDR1 is LNHDA and CDR2 SQIVND (reference sequence). After removal of 3 bases from V and 3 bases from J, the junction contained 9 bases not matched to a gene. Here the CDR3 DNA reads TGTGCCAGTAGTATGTTATCGGCGGGAGGGGTCTACAATGAGCAGTTCTTC. Protein: CASSMLSAGGVYNEQFF.

The chain has TRBV11-1 and TRBJ1-3, with unresolved D. The V end lost 6 bases, the J end lost 0 bases, and 9 bases lay between the germline ends. This CDR3 region has 14 residues. In germline, CDR1 is SGHAT, CDR2 FQDESV (reference sequence). The CDR3 sequence: CASSLQNSGNTIYF. CDR3 nucleotide sequence: TGTGCCAGCAGTCTACAGAACTCTGGAAACACCATATATTTT.

The gene calls are TRBV2 and TRBJ1-4, with 7 bases lining up with TRBD1. The CDR3 consists of 14 residues. CDR1 and CDR2 from the germline V gene are SNHLY and FYNNEI. The junction had 7 bases not matched to a gene; V was cut back by 5 bases and J by 7 bases. CDR3 sequence reads: CASSQGGLREKLFF. The CDR3 DNA sequence: TGTGCCAGCAGTCAAGGGGGCCTCCGTGAAAAACTGTTTTTT.

The chain carries TRBV29-1 and TRBJ2-7; D is undetermined. The CDR3 runs to 13 residues. V lost 6 bases, J lost 5 bases, and 17 bases lay in between. The germline V gene has CDR1 SQVTM and CDR2 ANQGSEA. CDR3 residues: CSVAHGKRDEQYF. The CDR3 DNA sequence: TGCAGCGTAGCCCACGGTAAAAGGGACGAGCAGTACTTC.

This chain's CDR3 is CASSLGTGVNYEQYF. The CDR3 region has the DNA TGCGCCAGCAGCTTGGGGACAGGGGTTAACTACGAGCAGTACTTC. The chain links TRBV5-1 to TRBJ2-7; 9 bases match TRBD1. J gave up 3 bases and V 0 bases, and 4 bases lay outside the gene matches. The CDR3 covers 15 residues. Germline lookup yields CDR1 SGHRS and CDR2 YFSETQ. The entire variable domain, with the rest obtained from reference TRBV5-1 and TRBJ2-7, is as follows: KAGVTQTPRYLIKTRGQQVTLSCSPISGHRSVSWYQQTPGQGLQFLFEYFSETQRNKGNFPGRFSGRQFSNSRSEMNVSTLELGDSALYLCASSLGTGVNYEQYFGPGTRLTVT.